Presented here are 23 T cell receptor beta chains from one specimen sequenced in a study of human T cells and chemical hapten exposure. Time point reported: pre-sensitization, week 0. Treatment of the sample: therapeutic diphenylcyclopropenone sensitization with weekly scalp DPC. TCRdb ran MiXCR on the RACE reads and lists one entry per CDR3 protein. This repertoire shows under 400,000 distinct CDR3 sequences, roughly 5% found once; its top ten account for approximately 2.4%. The sequences come from whole blood, collected in connection with sensitization to the hapten diphenylcyclopropenone (DPC). These receptor sequences come from a woman between 50 and 59 years old with alopecia areata. Some clones in this sample may be carry-over from other donors' samples.

A few counts support this clonotype. The DNA is left out, because the CDR3 cannot be placed on it with certainty; the CDR3 is given as TCRdb lists it. The chain has TRBV5-1 and TRBJ1-1; TRBD1 is taken as the D call from the table, unchecked against the DNA. The CDR3 length is 15 residues, termini included. Germline CDR1 reads SGHRS; CDR2 reads YFSETQ. The CDR3 reads CASSLVGTGNTEASF.

V is TRBV12-3 or TRBV12-4 and J is TRBJ2-7; 7 positions agree with TRBD1. With V trimmed by 6 bases and J by 3 bases, 11 bases remained unmatched. This CDR3 comprises 15 residues. The CDR3 coding sequence is TGTGCCAGCAGGAAGGGACAGTTCAGACTCTACGAGCAGTACTTC. It translates to CASRKGQFRLYEQYF.

This clonotype was found a few times. The chain links TRBV24-1 to TRBJ2-1; TRBD2 might be the D (5 bases). V was pared by 5 bases and J by 8 bases, with 15 bases between. CDR1 KGHDR and CDR2 SFDVKD come from the germline V gene. This CDR3 is 14 amino acids long. The CDR3 protein is CATSGEGSYHEQFF. CDR3 DNA: TGTGCCACCAGTGGAGAGGGTTCTTATCATGAGCAGTTCTTC.

This clonotype was seen ten or more times. The chain employs TRBV20-1 and TRBJ2-3; D may match TRBD1 or TRBD2 (5 bases each). Germline V gene sequence: CDR1 DFQATT, CDR2 SNEGSKA (reference sequence). The CDR3 has 15 residues. In nucleotides, the CDR3 is TGCAGCGAGTCAGGTTGGGCCCCGGGGCCAGATACGCAGTATTTT. It yields the protein CSESGWAPGPDTQYF.

There are a few counts of this clonotype. CDR3 nucleotide sequence: TGTGCCAGCAGCCGGGACTTCACCGGGGAGCTGTTTTTT. Protein: CASSRDFTGELFF. The J gene is TRBJ2-2, the V gene TRBV6-4; D is perhaps TRBD2 (6 bases). CDR3 size: 13 residues. Germline V gene data show CDR1 as MRHNA and CDR2 as SNTAGT. V was cut by 6 bases and J by 4 bases, with 9 bases left in between.

The chain recombines TRBV5-1 with TRBJ2-1; tentatively, D is TRBD2 (6 bases). V gave up 5 bases and J gave up 7 bases, with 16 bases separating them. This CDR3 is built from 14 residues. Germline lookup yields CDR1 SGHRS and CDR2 YFSETQ. CDR3 in amino acids: CASSQAGSGNEQFF. CDR3 sequence (DNA): TGCGCCAGCAGTCAGGCGGGGAGTGGGAATGAGCAGTTCTTC.

This clonotype was counted many times. The chain links TRBV7-2 to TRBJ1-4; TRBD1 might be the D (6 bases). Germline V gene lookup returns CDR1 SGHTA and CDR2 FQGNSA. The CDR3 sequence is 15 residues long. Deletions cut 3 bases from V and 7 bases from J, with 15 bases between. CDR3 bases: TGTGCCAGCAGCTTTGATGGGGGGCTGGGTGAAAAACTGTTTTTT. Amino acid sequence: CASSFDGGLGEKLFF.

This clonotype was seen ten or more times. The chain combines TRBV12-3 or TRBV12-4 with TRBJ1-1; D is ambiguous. This CDR3 region has 12 residues. The V end was cut by 10 bases, the J end by 3 bases, with 12 bases between. CDR3 in amino acids: CATWRLDTEAFF. The CDR3 DNA reads TGTGCCACTTGGCGCCTGGACACTGAAGCTTTCTTT.

This clonotype was detected many times. The CDR3 reads CSVEQGGSGSYEQYF. In DNA, the CDR3 is TGCAGCGTTGAACAGGGGGGTAGCGGGAGCTACGAGCAGTACTTC. The J gene is TRBJ2-7, the V gene TRBV29-1, with 9 bases aligning to TRBD2. V gave up 2 bases and J gave up 3 bases; unmatched junction bases: 8. This CDR3 has 15 residues. Germline V lookup: CDR1 SQVTM, CDR2 ANQGSEA.

The chain has TRBV7-2 and TRBJ2-3; 10 nucleotides line up with TRBD2. V lost 3 bases and J lost 0; bases outside the gene matches: 6. The CDR3 spans 17 residues. Germline lookup yields CDR1 SGHTA and CDR2 FQGNSA. CDR3 amino acids: CASSLGTGLASTDTQYF. The CDR3 region has the DNA TGTGCCAGCAGCTTGGGAACGGGACTAGCGAGCACAGATACGCAGTATTTT.

This clonotype was seen more than once but under ten times. The V gene is TRBV6-6, the J gene TRBJ1-1; TRBD1 is a possible D gene (6 bases). Germline CDR1 MNHNY, CDR2 SVGAGI (reference sequence). Trimming pared 4 bases from V and 2 bases from J, leaving 14 bases between. This CDR3 contains 15 residues. This CDR3 reads CASSSWDNPNTEAFF. CDR3 coding DNA: TGTGCCAGCAGTTCCTGGGACAACCCAAACACTGAAGCTTTCTTT.

This clonotype was found many times. J is TRBJ2-3 and V is TRBV3-1; D is unresolved. The germline CDR1 and CDR2 sequences are LGHDT and YNNKEL (reference sequence). CDR3 size: 13 residues. The ends were cut back, 2 bases at V and 3 bases at J, with 6 bases in the middle. CDR3 residues: CASSQFGTDTQYF. The CDR3, as DNA: TGTGCCAGCAGCCAATTCGGAACAGATACGCAGTATTTT.

The chain employs TRBV12-3 or TRBV12-4 and TRBJ2-5; no clear D. The CDR3 is 13 residues long. V dropped 6 bases and J dropped 5 bases, with 13 bases sitting between them. The CDR3 DNA reads TGTGCCAGCAGCGACACAAGATCGGAGACCCAGTACTTC. This gives the protein CASSDTRSETQYF.

In its sample, this clonotype was seen many times. The chain couples TRBV12-3 or TRBV12-4 to TRBJ1-5; D gene uncertain. The CDR3 contains 15 residues. V was clipped by 7 bases and J by 0 bases, with 13 bases between them. The CDR3 sequence is CASTPGGSSNQPQHF. CDR3 DNA: TGTGCCAGCACCCCCGGAGGGTCTAGCAATCAGCCCCAGCATTTT.

This clonotype has ten or more counts. V and J are TRBV5-1 and TRBJ2-4; 8 bases are a match to TRBD1. V trimming: 3 bases; J trimming: 6 bases; junction bases outside the gene matches: 8. Per germline, CDR1 SGHRS and CDR2 YFSETQ. There are 15 residues in the CDR3. The CDR3 reads CASSSSGGAGNIQYF. CDR3 in DNA: TGCGCCAGCAGCTCCTCAGGGGGCGCAGGAAACATTCAGTACTTC.

This clonotype was detected ten times or more. The genes are TRBV5-4 and TRBJ2-3; weak D call: TRBD2 (6 bases). Germline CDR1 is SGHNT and CDR2 is YYREEE (reference sequence). The CDR3 loop spans 15 amino acids. The ends were cut back, 4 bases at V and 2 bases at J, with 14 bases in the middle. This CDR3 is CASSPRGGATDTQYF. The CDR3 bases are TGTGCCAGCAGCCCCCGGGGAGGCGCCACAGATACGCAGTATTTT.

This clonotype showed up many times. V usage is TRBV6-2 or TRBV6-3 and J usage is TRBJ1-5; TRBD1 matches 8 bases. Trimming at V came to 3 bases and at J to 4 bases, leaving 8 bases not matched to a gene. This CDR3 comprises 16 residues. Looked up from germline, CDR1 is MNHEY and CDR2 is SVGEGT. In DNA form, the CDR3 reads TGTGCCAGCAGTTATGGACAGGGACAGAGGAATCAGCCCCAGCATTTT. Encoded protein: CASSYGQGQRNQPQHF.

This clonotype was observed many times. This chain uses TRBV10-2 with TRBJ2-5; D not resolved. CDR3 length equals 15 residues. The germline V gene encodes CDR1 WSHSY and CDR2 SAAADI. V lost 0 bases and J 0 bases, leaving 8 bases between the germline ends. This CDR3 reads CASSESSWYQETQYF. The CDR3 nucleotides are TGCGCCAGCAGTGAGTCGTCTTGGTACCAAGAGACCCAGTACTTC.

The table lists this clonotype with many counts. This chain connects TRBV29-1 to TRBJ2-1, with 9 bases fitting TRBD2. The germline CDR1 and CDR2 sequences are SQVTM and ANQGSEA. Trimming cost V 2 bases and J 5 bases; bases outside gene matches: 4. The CDR3 is 14 residues long. DNA of the CDR3: TGCAGCGTTGAACGGGGGACTAGCCACAATGAGCAGTTCTTC. Translated, it gives CSVERGTSHNEQFF.

This clonotype was counted only a few times. V gene TRBV7-2 combines with J gene TRBJ2-5, with TRBD2 matching over 11 bases. CDR3 size: 19 residues. The V and J ends lost 1 base and 1 base, in that order; junction bases with no gene match: 11. Germline V CDR1 and CDR2: SGHTA, FQGNSA. CDR3 residues: CASSLVGTSGGPFQETQYF. In DNA, the CDR3 is TGTGCCAGCAGCTTAGTCGGGACTAGCGGAGGGCCCTTCCAAGAGACCCAGTACTTC. Together with reference TRBV7-2 and TRBJ2-5, the CDR3 gives the full variable domain: GAGVSQSPSNKVTEKGKDVELRCDPISGHTALYWYRQSLGQGLEFLIYFQGNSAPDKSGLPSDRFSAERTGGSVSTLTIQRTQQEDSAVYLCASSLVGTSGGPFQETQYFGPGTRLLVL.

On this clonotype: A single base separates this from a much larger clone, so it may be a read error. V and J are TRBV30 and TRBJ2-2; possibly TRBD2 for D (6 bases). CDR3 length: 14 residues. The germline CDR1 and CDR2 sequences are GTSNPN and SVGIG (reference sequence). Trimming stripped 7 bases from V and 5 bases from J, with 17 bases between. The CDR3 bases are TGTGCCTTGTCCACGGGGGTGCGGACCGGGGAGCTGTTTTTT. It encodes CALSTGVRTGELFF.

This clonotype has at least ten counts. The J gene is TRBJ2-7, the V gene TRBV29-1, with D unclear. V was shortened by 4 bases and J by 4 bases, with 20 bases between the two germline ends. CDR3 length: 15 amino acids. The germline CDR1 and CDR2 sequences are SQVTM and ANQGSEA. CDR3 in DNA: TGCAGCGTTGCGGTGCGTCGCGAGCGAGAGTACGAGCAGTACTTC. Its protein product is CSVAVRREREYEQYF.

This clonotype showed up just a few times. The CDR3, as DNA: TGTGCCAGCAGTTCTCGCCGGATGAACACTGAAGCTTTCTTT. It codes for CASSSRRMNTEAFF. The chain couples TRBV12-3 or TRBV12-4 to TRBJ1-1, with unresolved D. V was trimmed by 4 bases and J by 0 bases, leaving 9 bases between them. This CDR3 region has 14 residues.